This T cell receptor (beta chain) was captured by sequencing in a study of response to subunit inactivated influenza vaccine. Study results and limitations: It was suggested by the authors that few new T cells are recruited by each seasonal influenza vaccination.

One entry per CDR3 protein results from TCRdb running MiXCR on the RT-PCR reads. This table has about 500,000 distinct CDR3 sequences, 15% to 20% appearing once. At least ten counts were recorded for this clonotype. The antigen is not known. The CDR3 extends over 14 amino acids. V shed 5 bases, J shed 2 bases, and the junction held 5 bases outside the gene matches. This TCR came from a man aged 45 to 75 who received an inactivated influenza vaccine. The sequencing used CD4+ T cells sorted from PBMCs, collected less than 30 months after vaccination. This chain uses TRBV12-3 or TRBV12-4 with TRBJ2-7, with TRBD1 matching 8 bases. This CDR3 reads CASSAGTGAYEQYF. The CDR3 nucleotides are TGTGCCAGCAGTGCCGGGACAGGAGCCTACGAGCAGTACTTC.